This TCR beta chain comes out of a study of T cells in Graves' hyperthyroidism and ophthalmopathy. Study details: Staff took peripheral blood when the initial diagnosis was made, before any treatment began. General study findings and limits: Most expanded thyroid clonotypes above 0.001 recurred in blood.

The study left out patients who had uncontrolled infection, other autoimmune disease, pregnancy or lactation. The source of the PBMCs was 8.5 to 10 ml of fresh peripheral blood. The CDR3 is 15 amino acids. V was clipped by 6 bases and J by 1 base, with 13 bases between them. A few counts support this clonotype. What it recognizes is unknown. Amplification of TCR beta CDR3 regions was performed using RNA transcripts as template. The study used the HTBI primer set for a first-round RT-PCR of the TCR CDR3. In TCRdb, the multiplex PCR reads were re-called with MiXCR into one record per CDR3 protein. The sample holds roughly 380,000 distinct CDR3 sequences, about an eighth seen once.

What was sequenced was blood. The chain combines TRBV12-3 or TRBV12-4 with TRBJ2-1; D uncertain. The source of this sequence is a young woman with Graves' hyperthyroidism. The CDR3 reads CASRYDGKSYNEQFF. For the CDR3, the DNA is TGTGCCAGCAGGTATGACGGCAAGTCCTACAATGAGCAGTTCTTC.